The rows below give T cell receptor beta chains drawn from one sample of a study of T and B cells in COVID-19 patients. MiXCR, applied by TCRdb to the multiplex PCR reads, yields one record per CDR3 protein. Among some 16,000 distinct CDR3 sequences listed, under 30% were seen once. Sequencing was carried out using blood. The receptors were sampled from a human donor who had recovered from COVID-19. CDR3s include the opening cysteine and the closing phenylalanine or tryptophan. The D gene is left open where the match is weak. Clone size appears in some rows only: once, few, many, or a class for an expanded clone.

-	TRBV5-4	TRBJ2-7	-	CASSLGVGVSYEQYF	TGTGCCAGCAGCTTGGGGGTGGGGGTCTCCTACGAGCAGTACTTC
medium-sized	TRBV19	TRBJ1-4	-	CASSIFRDNEKLFF	TGTGCCAGTAGTATTTTCAGAGATAATGAAAAACTGTTTTTT
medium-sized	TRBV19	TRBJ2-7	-	CASRKVQGGEQYF	TGTGCCAGTAGGAAGGTACAGGGAGGTGAGCAGTACTTC
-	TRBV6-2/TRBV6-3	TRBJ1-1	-	CASSYRQNTEAFF	TGTGCCAGCAGTTACAGGCAAAACACTGAAGCTTTCTTT
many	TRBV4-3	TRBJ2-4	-	CASSQDTTVENIQYF	TGCGCCAGCAGCCAAGATACAACAGTGGAAAACATTCAGTACTTC
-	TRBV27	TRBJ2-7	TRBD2	CASSLWSSGGAYEQYF	TGTGCCAGCAGTTTATGGTCTAGCGGGGGGGCCTACGAGCAGTACTTC
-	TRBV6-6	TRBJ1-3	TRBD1	CASSTPLTGLGITIYF	TGTGCCAGCAGTACCCCCCTGACAGGGCTTGGAATCACCATATATTTT
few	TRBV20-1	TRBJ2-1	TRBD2	CSARVTSGGYNEQFF	TGCAGTGCTAGGGTGACTAGCGGGGGTTACAATGAGCAGTTCTTC
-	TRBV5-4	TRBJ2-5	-	CASTGPPGSQETQYF	TGTGCCAGCACCGGACCCCCGGGAAGCCAAGAGACCCAGTACTTC
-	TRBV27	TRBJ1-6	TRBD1	CASSRDSDYNSPLHF	TGTGCCAGCAGCCGGGACAGCGATTATAATTCACCCCTCCACTTT
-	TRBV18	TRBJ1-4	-	CASSPYTGHNEKLLF	TGTGCCAGCTCACCCTATACGGGTCATAATGAAAAACTGTTATTT
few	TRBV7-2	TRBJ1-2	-	CASSFFRQVQRDYTF	TGTGCCAGCAGCTTTTTTCGACAGGTGCAGCGAGACTACACCTTC
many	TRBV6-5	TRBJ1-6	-	CASRTSSGVLHF	TGTGCCAGCAGAACGTCGTCAGGGGTTCTCCACTTT
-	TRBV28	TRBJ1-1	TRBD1	CASRSPGGSTEAFF	TGTGCCAGCCGCTCTCCAGGGGGGTCTACTGAAGCTTTCTTT
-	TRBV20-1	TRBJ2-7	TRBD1	CSSGTGKGAYEQYF	TGCAGTTCGGGGACAGGGAAAGGGGCCTACGAGCAGTACTTC